This T cell receptor beta chain emerged from a study of blood T cell repertoires in COVID-19. CDR1 and CDR2 (germline): SQVTM, ANQGSEA. The CDR3 extends over 13 amino acids. With 6 bases removed from V and 0 bases from J, the gap between germline ends came to 11 bases. Study processing details: The authors estimated nucleated cell counts from reference gene primer amplification. Method: immunoSEQ multiplex PCR; TCRdb's copy keeps in-frame clones and lacks some. From that table come the V and J calls and clone size; the DNA was used to work out D and trimming. The sample has some 60,000 clones; 90% are singletons.

This sequence originates from a man aged 35 to 55 with acute or convalescent COVID-19. What was sequenced was peripheral blood. The chain employs TRBV29-1 and TRBJ1-1; D not resolved. The CDR3 spells CSVAPLMNTEAFF. CDR3 DNA: TGCAGCGTCGCCCCACTTATGAACACTGAAGCTTTCTTT.